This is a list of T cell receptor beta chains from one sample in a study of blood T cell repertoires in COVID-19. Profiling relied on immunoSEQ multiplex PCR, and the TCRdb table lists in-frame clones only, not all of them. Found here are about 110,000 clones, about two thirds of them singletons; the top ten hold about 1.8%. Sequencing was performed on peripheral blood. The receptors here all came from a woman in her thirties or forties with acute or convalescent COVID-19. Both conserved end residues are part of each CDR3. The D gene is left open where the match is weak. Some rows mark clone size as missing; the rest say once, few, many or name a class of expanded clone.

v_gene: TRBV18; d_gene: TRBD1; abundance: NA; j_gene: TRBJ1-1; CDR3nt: TGTGCCAGCTCCCCGGACAGGGGGTTGAACACTGAAGCTTTCTTT; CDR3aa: CASSPDRGLNTEAFF
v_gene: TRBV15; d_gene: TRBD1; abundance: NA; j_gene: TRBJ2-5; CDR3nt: TGTGCCACCAGCAGAGGACAGGGTTCCCAAGAGACCCAGTACTTC; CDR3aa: CATSRGQGSQETQYF
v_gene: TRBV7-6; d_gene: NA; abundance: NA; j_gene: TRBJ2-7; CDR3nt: TGTGCCAGCAGCCCCCTGGGCCAATACTCCTACGAGCAGTACTTC; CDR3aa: CASSPLGQYSYEQYF
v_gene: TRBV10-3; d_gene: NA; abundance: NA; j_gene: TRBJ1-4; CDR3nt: TGTGCCATCAGTGAGACAGGGACTAATGAAAAACTGTTTTTT; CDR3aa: CAISETGTNEKLFF
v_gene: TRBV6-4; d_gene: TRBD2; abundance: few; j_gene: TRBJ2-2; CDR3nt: TGTGCCAGCAGGACTAGCGGGGACACCGGGGAGCTGTTTTTT; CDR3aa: CASRTSGDTGELFF
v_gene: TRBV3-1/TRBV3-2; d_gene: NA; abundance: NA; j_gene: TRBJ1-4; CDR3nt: TGTGCCAGCAGCCGGAAACCCGACGGGGAAAAACTGTTTTTT; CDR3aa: CASSRKPDGEKLFF
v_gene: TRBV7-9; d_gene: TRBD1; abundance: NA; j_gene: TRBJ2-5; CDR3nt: TGTGCCAGCAGCGGGACAGTTCAAGAGACCCAGTACTTC; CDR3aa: CASSGTVQETQYF
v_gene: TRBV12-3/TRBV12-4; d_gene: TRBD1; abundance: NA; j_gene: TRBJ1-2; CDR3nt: TGTGCCAGCAGCTTGGACAGGTCTTATGGCTACACCTTC; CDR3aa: CASSLDRSYGYTF
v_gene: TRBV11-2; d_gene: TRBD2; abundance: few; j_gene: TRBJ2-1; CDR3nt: TGTGCCAGCAGCTTGACTAGCGGGACCTACAATGAGCAGTTCTTC; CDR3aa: CASSLTSGTYNEQFF
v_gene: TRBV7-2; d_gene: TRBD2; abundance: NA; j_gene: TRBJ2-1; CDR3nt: TGTGCCAGCAGCGATCTAAGCGGGGGCCTCCTTGGGGGTAATGAGCAGTTCTTC; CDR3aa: CASSDLSGGLLGGNEQFF
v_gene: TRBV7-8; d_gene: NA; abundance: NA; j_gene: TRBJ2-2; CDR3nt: TGTGCCAGCAACCACGCGACAGGTGCGAACACCGGGGAGCTGTTTTTT; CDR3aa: CASNHATGANTGELFF
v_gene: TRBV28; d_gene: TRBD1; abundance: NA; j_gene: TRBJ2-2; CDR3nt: TGTGCCAGCTTAAACACCGGGACAGGGGGCTTCACCGGGGAGCTGTTTTTT; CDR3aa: CASLNTGTGGFTGELFF
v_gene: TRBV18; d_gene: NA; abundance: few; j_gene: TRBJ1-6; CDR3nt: TGTGCCAGCTCACCAGCCCAGGGCTATAATTCACCCCTCCACTTT; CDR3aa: CASSPAQGYNSPLHF
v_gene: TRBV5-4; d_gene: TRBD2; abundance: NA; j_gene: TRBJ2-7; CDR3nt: TGTGCCAGCAGCCCCGGCGGGGGGCTCAAATACGAGCAGTACTTC; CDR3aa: CASSPGGGLKYEQYF
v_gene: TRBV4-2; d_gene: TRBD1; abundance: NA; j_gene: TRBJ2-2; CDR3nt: TGTGCCAGCAGTGAGTACCGGGACAGGGACCTACCGGGGGAGCTGTTTTTT; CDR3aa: CASSEYRDRDLPGELFF
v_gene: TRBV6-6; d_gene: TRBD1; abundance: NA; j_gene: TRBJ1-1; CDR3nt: TGTGCCAGCAGTAAAACCACAGGGGTGAACACTGAAGCTTTCTTT; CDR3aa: CASSKTTGVNTEAFF
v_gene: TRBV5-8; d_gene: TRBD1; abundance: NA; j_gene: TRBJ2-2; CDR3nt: TGTGCCAGCACCACGGGACAGGGGAAATCCGGGGAGCTGTTTTTT; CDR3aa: CASTTGQGKSGELFF